These 26 T cell receptor beta chains were all obtained from the same sample, sequenced in a study of T-cell memory formation after mild COVID-19. In TCRdb, the 5' RACE reads were re-called with MiXCR into one record per CDR3 protein. The sample holds under 300,000 distinct CDR3 sequences, less than 20% seen once. Sequenced: PBMCs or a T cell subset sorted from them (not recorded which). These receptors all stem from a man aged 18 to 30 who had mild COVID-19 (a few samples of this study predate the infection). Cell type and time point are not known.

The rearrangement links TRBV7-9 to TRBJ2-7, with 8 nucleotides matching TRBD1. This CDR3 spans 15 amino acids. Germline V CDR1 and CDR2: SEHNR, FQNEAQ (reference sequence). The J segment lost 6 bases and the V segment lost 6 bases, leaving 13 bases of the junction unmatched. CDR3 region: CASSYPGGGPGEQYF. The CDR3 region has the DNA TGTGCCAGCAGTTATCCAGGGGGCGGTCCGGGCGAGCAGTACTTC.

The V gene is TRBV18, the J gene TRBJ2-7; D is ambiguous. Trimming removed 2 bases from V and 3 bases from J, with 8 bases in between. The CDR3 length is 13 residues. Per germline, CDR1 KGHSH and CDR2 LQKENI. The CDR3: CASSPAIRYEQYV. The CDR3 DNA reads TGTGCCAGCTCACCAGCGATTCGCTACGAGCAGTACGTC.

This clonotype was detected a few times. The chain joins TRBV14 to TRBJ2-7, with D perhaps matching TRBD2 (6 bases). The CDR3 spans 14 residues. The V and J ends lost 0 bases and 3 bases respectively, with 9 bases between them. The germline V gene encodes CDR1 SGHDN and CDR2 FVKESK. The CDR3 sequence is CASSQDWGDYEQYF. Here the CDR3 DNA reads TGTGCCAGCAGCCAAGATTGGGGGGACTACGAGCAGTACTTC.

This clonotype has ten or more counts. The V gene is TRBV5-6, the J gene TRBJ1-1, with D possibly matching TRBD1 (5 bases). The V and J ends lost 4 bases and 5 bases respectively, with 12 bases between them. The germline CDR1 and CDR2 sequences are SGHDT and YYEEEE. The CDR3 totals 13 residues. The CDR3 bases are TGTGCCAGCAGCCCCTTGGGGGGGACTGAAGCTTTCTTT. Encoded protein: CASSPLGGTEAFF.

This clonotype has more than one count but fewer than ten. The chain has TRBV7-8 and TRBJ2-3; 8 nucleotides align to TRBD2. The CDR3 has 15 amino acids. V gave up 3 bases and J gave up 7 bases; unmatched junction bases: 9. The germline gives CDR1 SGHVS, CDR2 FQNEAQ. CDR3 loop: CASSFGLARGYTQYF. In DNA, the CDR3 is TGTGCCAGCAGCTTCGGACTAGCCCGCGGATATACGCAGTATTTT.

This clonotype was counted a few times. The CDR3 spells CASSLAPPGTQYF. The DNA for the CDR3 is TGTGCCAGCAGCTTAGCCCCCCCCGGTACGCAGTATTTT. This chain uses TRBV7-8 with TRBJ2-3; D unresolved. CDR3 length equals 13 residues. Deletions cut 0 bases from V and 8 bases from J, with 9 bases between. Germline values: CDR1 SGHVS, CDR2 FQNEAQ.

The V gene is TRBV7-2, the J gene TRBJ2-5; D possibly corresponds to TRBD1 (6 bases). This CDR3 comprises 13 residues. CDR1 and CDR2 from the germline V gene are SGHTA and FQGNSA. Deletions cut 6 bases from V and 4 bases from J, with 12 bases between. CDR3 nucleotide sequence: TGTGCCAGCAGAAGGGGGAGCGGAGAGACCCAGTACTTC. This sequence encodes CASRRGSGETQYF.

This clonotype showed up just a few times. The gene calls are TRBV7-2 and TRBJ1-2, with TRBD1 as a possible D gene (5 bases). The CDR3 is made up of 13 amino acids. The germline V and J ends were trimmed by 5 bases and 3 bases, with 10 bases remaining between them. Germline CDR1 is SGHTA and CDR2 is FQGNSA. CDR3 loop: CASSTDTYYGYTF. The CDR3 bases are TGTGCCAGCAGCACGGACACGTACTATGGCTACACCTTC.

A few counts support this clonotype. This sequence joins TRBV4-2 and TRBJ2-1; D is possibly TRBD1 or TRBD2 (5 bases each). V was pared by 0 bases and J by 7 bases, with 16 bases between. The CDR3 has 16 residues. The germline gives CDR1 LGHNA, CDR2 YNFKEQ. The CDR3 here is CASSQDARNGANEQFF. CDR3 DNA: TGTGCCAGCAGCCAAGATGCGCGAAACGGGGCTAATGAGCAGTTCTTC.

This clonotype was detected only a few times. J is TRBJ2-1 and V is TRBV6-2 or TRBV6-3; D gene uncertain. This CDR3 has 14 amino acids. Trimming shortened V by 6 bases and J by 4 bases, and 13 bases separated the two germline ends. Germline lookup yields CDR1 MNHEY and CDR2 SVGEGT. The CDR3 region has the DNA TGTGCCAGCAGACCGCTACCAGATTACAATGAGCAGTTCTTC. Its protein product is CASRPLPDYNEQFF.

This chain connects TRBV12-3 or TRBV12-4 to TRBJ1-2, with TRBD1 identical over 10 bases. The trim removed 4 bases at V and 8 bases at J, leaving 4 bases unmatched. This CDR3 has 13 residues. CDR3 in DNA: TGTGCCAGCAGTTCGACAGGGGGCAGGGGCTACACCTTC. Translation gives CASSSTGGRGYTF.

The chain is built from TRBV5-1 and TRBJ2-1; D is uncertain. The CDR3 covers 14 residues. The V gene's germline CDR1 is SGHRS and CDR2 YFSETQ. The V end was cut by 2 bases, the J end by 1 base, with 7 bases between. CDR3 amino acids: CASSFQDSYNEQFF. Written as DNA, the CDR3 is TGCGCCAGCAGCTTTCAGGATTCCTACAATGAGCAGTTCTTC.

The CDR3 loop is CSATGGGNGYTF. In DNA, the CDR3 is TGCAGTGCAACAGGGGGGGGTAACGGCTACACCTTC. The chain carries TRBV20-1 and TRBJ1-2; TRBD1 aligns across 8 bases. Germline CDR1 is DFQATT and CDR2 is SNEGSKA (reference sequence). This CDR3 spans 12 amino acids. V shed 6 bases and J 8 bases; nucleotides not matched to a gene: 8.

V usage is TRBV6-2 or TRBV6-3 and J usage is TRBJ1-5; TRBD1 matches 7 bases. From germline, CDR1 is MNHEY and CDR2 SVGEGT. The V gene end was trimmed by 7 bases and the J gene end by 5 bases; junction bases not matched to a gene: 11. This CDR3 comprises 15 residues. The CDR3 nucleotides are TGTGCCAGCAAAAAACCGGGACAGCCCTATCAGCCCCAGCATTTT. Protein product: CASKKPGQPYQPQHF.

This chain uses TRBV14 with TRBJ1-1, with D unresolved. This CDR3 region has 15 residues. CDR1 and CDR2 from the germline V gene are SGHDN and FVKESK. The V end was cut by 4 bases, the J end by 10 bases, with 22 bases between. CDR3 nucleotides: TGTGCCAGCAGCCCGTTGTTTAAGATACCGACTAGAGCTTTCTTT. Residues: CASSPLFKIPTRAFF.

This clonotype has only a few counts. The chain has TRBV6-2 or TRBV6-3 and TRBJ2-5; 10 bases fit TRBD1. CDR3 length: 14 residues. Trimming at V came to 7 bases and at J to 3 bases, leaving 5 bases not matched to a gene. The V gene's germline CDR1 is MNHEY and CDR2 SVGEGT. CDR3 nucleotide sequence: TGTGCCAGCACTGACAGGGGGCCAAAAGAGACCCAGTACTTC. Translating gives CASTDRGPKETQYF.

J is TRBJ1-5 and V is TRBV18; D not certain. Germline V gene lookup returns CDR1 KGHSH and CDR2 LQKENI. CDR3 size: 15 residues. Trimming pared 5 bases from V and 6 bases from J, leaving 17 bases between. This chain's CDR3 is CASSASARESQPQHF. The CDR3 nucleotides read TGTGCCAGCTCAGCGAGCGCGCGGGAATCTCAGCCCCAGCATTTT.

The sample holds a few counts of this clonotype. The rearrangement joins TRBV7-2 to TRBJ2-5; D is ambiguous. Germline loops: CDR1 SGHTA, CDR2 FQGNSA. V gave up 3 bases and J gave up 7 bases, with 12 bases separating them. The CDR3 length is 13 residues. As DNA, the CDR3 is TGTGCCAGCAGCTTCGGACGGTTAGGGACCCAGTACTTC. It specifies CASSFGRLGTQYF.

The V call is TRBV5-5, the J call TRBJ2-7; D assignment may be TRBD1 or TRBD2 (5 bases each). The V gene's germline CDR1 is SGHKS and CDR2 YYEKEE (reference sequence). The CDR3 consists of 15 residues. Deletions cut 0 bases from V and 0 bases from J, with 10 bases between. CDR3 sequence: CASSLVGDSSYEQYF. DNA for the CDR3: TGTGCCAGCAGCTTGGTGGGGGATAGCTCCTACGAGCAGTACTTC. The whole variable domain, remainder taken from reference TRBV5-5 and TRBJ2-7, is DAGVTQSPTHLIKTRGQQVTLRCSPISGHKSVSWYQQVLGQGPQFIFQYYEKEERGRGNFPDRFSARQFPNYSSELNVNALLLGDSALYLCASSLVGDSSYEQYFGPGTRLTVT.

This clonotype came up many times. The V call is TRBV5-1, the J call TRBJ2-1; TRBD1 aligns across 8 bases. The CDR3 is made up of 15 amino acids. Germline lookup yields CDR1 SGHRS and CDR2 YFSETQ. V shed 1 base, J shed 8 bases, and the junction held 8 bases outside the gene matches. The CDR3 reads CASSLWAGGVYEQFF. CDR3 in DNA: TGCGCCAGCAGCTTGTGGGCAGGGGGCGTCTATGAGCAGTTCTTC.

This clonotype was detected many times. This chain uses TRBV5-1 with TRBJ2-1; 8 nucleotides line up with TRBD1. Losses at the gene ends were 4 bases for V and 4 bases for J; bases not matched to a gene: 4. The CDR3 covers 14 residues. Looked up from germline, CDR1 is SGHRS and CDR2 is YFSETQ. The CDR3 region has the DNA TGCGCCAGCAGCCCGCAGGGGGCATACAATGAGCAGTTCTTC. Translating gives CASSPQGAYNEQFF.

This clonotype has only a few counts. The rearrangement uses TRBV6-2 or TRBV6-3 and TRBJ2-3, with D possibly being TRBD1 (6 bases). Deletions cut 8 bases from V and 7 bases from J, with 13 bases between. CDR3 size: 12 residues. Germline V gives CDR1 MNHEY, CDR2 SVGEGT. The CDR3 bases are TGTGCCAGCGGGAACAGGGTAAATACGCAGTATTTT. As protein: CASGNRVNTQYF.

The chain is built from TRBV12-5 and TRBJ2-7; no reliable D call. The V gene lost 6 bases and the J gene lost 4 bases, with 16 bases spanning the gap. CDR3 size: 14 residues. The germline gives CDR1 LGHNT, CDR2 FRNRAP. The CDR3 nucleotides read TGTGCTAGTGGCTTTGAATCAAGGGTTTACGAGCAGTACGTC. Translated, it gives CASGFESRVYEQYV.

This clonotype was counted between two and nine times. This sequence joins TRBV10-3 and TRBJ2-6; the D call may be TRBD1 or TRBD2 (7 bases each). This CDR3 region has 18 residues. V was trimmed by 0 bases and J by 1 base, leaving 13 bases between them. The germline V gene encodes CDR1 ENHRY and CDR2 SYGVKD. The CDR3 DNA sequence: TGTGCCATCAGTGAGTCGACAGGGAGGGGGTCTGGGGCCAACGTCCTGACTTTC. Amino acid sequence: CAISESTGRGSGANVLTF.

This clonotype was seen only a few times. The J gene is TRBJ2-7, the V gene TRBV7-2, with 11 bases fitting TRBD2. Germline trimming cut 3 bases from V and 12 bases from J; bases unmatched to any gene: 7. The CDR3 extends over 13 amino acids. Germline CDR1 is SGHTA and CDR2 is FQGNSA. The CDR3, as DNA: TGTGCCAGCAGCTTGGGACTAGCGGTAAGCCCGTACTTC. Its protein is CASSLGLAVSPYF.

The V and J genes are TRBV2 and TRBJ1-4; D ambiguous. The CDR3 runs to 13 residues. Germline V lookup: CDR1 SNHLY, CDR2 FYNNEI. V was shortened by 6 bases and J by 2 bases, with 7 bases between the two germline ends. The CDR3 reads CASSGMTNEKLFF. The CDR3 DNA sequence: TGTGCCAGCAGCGGGATGACTAATGAAAAACTGTTTTTT.